One and the same sample provided the 6 T cell receptor beta chains below, sequenced in a study of regulatory T cells in long-lasting Graves disease. Building the TCR beta libraries relied on iRepertoire HTBI primers, and CDR3 regions underwent Arm-PCR. Using its own MiXCR run on the multiplex PCR reads, TCRdb lists one record per CDR3 protein. The table has a few hundred thousand distinct CDR3 sequences, over 15% seen once. Time point here: newly diagnosed GD, antithyroid drugs for less than 3 months. Construction of the TCR library relied on RNA isolated from PBMCs. The same specimen was also included in a second study, on T cells in Graves' hyperthyroidism and ophthalmopathy.

Sample: peripheral blood mononuclear cells (PBMCs), taken at new diagnosis, from a patient treated with antithyroid drugs. These receptors were taken from a man aged 40-49 years with Graves disease.

At least ten counts were recorded for this clonotype. The rearrangement links TRBV30 to TRBJ1-3; weak D call: TRBD1 (6 bases). Trimming took off 4 bases at V and 0 bases at J, with 10 bases between the two ends. Germline lookup yields CDR1 GTSNPN and CDR2 SVGIG (reference sequence). The CDR3 is 14 residues long. The CDR3 DNA sequence: TGTGCCTGGACTACAGGGACCTCTGGAAACACCATATATTTT. The encoded protein is CAWTTGTSGNTIYF.

This clonotype was counted at least ten times. This chain links TRBV18 with TRBJ1-5, with 8 positions matching TRBD1. After removal of 5 bases from V and 4 bases from J, the junction contained 4 bases not matched to a gene. This CDR3 has 14 residues. CDR1 and CDR2 (germline): KGHSH, LQKENI. The CDR3 nucleotides are TGTGCCAGCTCAACCACAGGGGGGAATCAGCCCCAGCATTTT. This gives the protein CASSTTGGNQPQHF.

V gene TRBV11-3 combines with J gene TRBJ1-1; D gene unclear. Per the germline V gene, CDR1 is SGHNT and CDR2 is YENEEA. Trimming stripped 6 bases from V and 0 bases from J, with 11 bases between. This CDR3 region has 14 residues. DNA of the CDR3: TGTGCCAGCAGTTTATCGGCAGTGAACACTGAAGCTTTCTTT. This codes for CASSLSAVNTEAFF.

There are a few counts of this clonotype. The rearrangement joins TRBV3-1 to TRBJ2-1, with D perhaps matching TRBD1 (6 bases). In germline, CDR1 is LGHDT, CDR2 YNNKEL (reference sequence). V lost 0 bases and J 3 bases, leaving 6 bases between the germline ends. The CDR3 runs 14 residues. CDR3: CASSQEGHYNEQFF. DNA for the CDR3: TGTGCCAGCAGCCAAGAGGGACACTACAATGAGCAGTTCTTC.

This clonotype came up many times. V gene TRBV20-1 combines with J gene TRBJ2-7; 7 bases are a match to TRBD1. The CDR3 runs to 16 residues. Germline lookup yields CDR1 DFQATT and CDR2 SNEGSKA (reference sequence). V gave up 4 bases and J gave up 1 base; unmatched junction bases: 13. The CDR3 bases are TGCAGTGCTAAATACGTACGACAGGGAGTATCCTACGAGCAGTACTTC. Amino acids: CSAKYVRQGVSYEQYF.

V and J are TRBV7-6 and TRBJ1-5, with D possibly being TRBD1 (5 bases). Germline V CDR1 and CDR2: SGHVS, FNYEAQ. This CDR3 contains 16 residues. The V end was cut by 1 base, the J end by 1 base, with 11 bases between. CDR3 loop: CASSLVSGGSNQPQHF. CDR3 nucleotides: TGTGCCAGCAGCTTAGTCTCCGGGGGGAGCAATCAGCCCCAGCATTTT.